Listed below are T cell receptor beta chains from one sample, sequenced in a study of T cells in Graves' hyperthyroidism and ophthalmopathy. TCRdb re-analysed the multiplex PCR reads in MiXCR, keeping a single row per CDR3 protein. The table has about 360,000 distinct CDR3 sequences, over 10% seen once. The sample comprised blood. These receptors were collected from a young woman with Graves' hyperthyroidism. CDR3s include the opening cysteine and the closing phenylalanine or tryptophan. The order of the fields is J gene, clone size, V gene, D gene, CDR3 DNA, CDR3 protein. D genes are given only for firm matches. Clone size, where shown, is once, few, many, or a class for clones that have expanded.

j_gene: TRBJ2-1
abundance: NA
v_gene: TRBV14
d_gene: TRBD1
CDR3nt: TGTGCCAGCAGCCAAGAGGGACAGCTGAGCTACAATGAGCAGTTCTTC
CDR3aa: CASSQEGQLSYNEQFF

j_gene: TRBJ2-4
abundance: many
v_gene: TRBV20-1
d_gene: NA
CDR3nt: TGCAGTGCTAAGGTTGGAGGAAACATTCAGTACTTC
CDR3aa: CSAKVGGNIQYF

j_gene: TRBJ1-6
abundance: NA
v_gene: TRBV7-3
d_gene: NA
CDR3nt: TGTGCCAGCAGCGCCCCGGGCCACACTTTTGGACCCCTCCACTTT
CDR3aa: CASSAPGHTFGPLHF

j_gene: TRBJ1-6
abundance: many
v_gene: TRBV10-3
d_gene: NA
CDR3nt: TGTGCCATCAGTGAGTCGCGTTCACCCCTCCACTTT
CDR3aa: CAISESRSPLHF

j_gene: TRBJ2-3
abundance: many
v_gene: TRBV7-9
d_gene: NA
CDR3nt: TGTGCCAGCAGTCCGGGGGAGCAGGAGGCAGATACGCAGTATTTT
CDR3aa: CASSPGEQEADTQYF

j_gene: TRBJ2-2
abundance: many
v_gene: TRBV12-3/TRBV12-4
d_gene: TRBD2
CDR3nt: TGTGCCAGCAGGGCGGGGGAGTCCGGGGAGCTGTTTTTT
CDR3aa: CASRAGESGELFF

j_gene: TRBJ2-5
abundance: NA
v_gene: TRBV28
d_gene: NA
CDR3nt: TGTGCCAGTTCAGGGGGGGCTTTGATAGAGACCCAGTACTTC
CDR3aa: CASSGGALIETQYF

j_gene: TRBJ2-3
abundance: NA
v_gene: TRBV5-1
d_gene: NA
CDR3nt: TGCGCCAGCAGCTTCGGCAGGGGCCCAGATACGCAGTATTTT
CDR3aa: CASSFGRGPDTQYF

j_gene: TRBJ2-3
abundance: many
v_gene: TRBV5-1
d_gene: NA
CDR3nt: TGCGCCAGCAGCTTGGTTGAGGGCACAGATACGCAGTATTTT
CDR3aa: CASSLVEGTDTQYF

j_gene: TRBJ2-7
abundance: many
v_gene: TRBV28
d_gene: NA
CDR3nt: TGTGCCAGCAGGGGAGGGGGGATTTACGAGCAGTACTTC
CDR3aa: CASRGGGIYEQYF

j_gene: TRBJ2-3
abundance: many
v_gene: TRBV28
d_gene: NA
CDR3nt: TGTGCCAGCACTCCGCGAGACAGCACAGATACGCAGTATTTT
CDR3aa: CASTPRDSTDTQYF

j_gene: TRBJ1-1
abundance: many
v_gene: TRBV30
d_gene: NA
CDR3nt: TGTGCCTGGAGTCCGTCGGGGTTGAGGACTGAAGCTTTCTTT
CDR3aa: CAWSPSGLRTEAFF

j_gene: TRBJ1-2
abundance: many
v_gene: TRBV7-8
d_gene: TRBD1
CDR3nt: TGTGCCAGCAGCTTAGCAACGGCAGGGGGGAACTATGGCTACACCTTC
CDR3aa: CASSLATAGGNYGYTF

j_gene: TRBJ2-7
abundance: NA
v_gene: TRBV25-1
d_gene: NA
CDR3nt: TGTGCCAGCAGGGGGGGTAAGTCGGGCTACGAGCAGTACTTC
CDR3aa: CASRGGKSGYEQYF

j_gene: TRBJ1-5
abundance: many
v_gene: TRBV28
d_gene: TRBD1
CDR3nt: TGTGCCAGCGCCAGGGGGTATAGCAATCAGCCCCAGCATTTT
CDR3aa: CASARGYSNQPQHF

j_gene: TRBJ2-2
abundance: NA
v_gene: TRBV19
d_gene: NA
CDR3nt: TGTGCCAGTAGTACCCTCGAAGGGGTAAACTCCGGGGAGCTGTTTTTT
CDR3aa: CASSTLEGVNSGELFF

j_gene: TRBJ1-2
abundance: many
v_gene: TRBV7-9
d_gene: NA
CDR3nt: TGTGCCAGCAGCTTAGAGGGGGGGCCTGGTGGCTACACCTTC
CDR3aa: CASSLEGGPGGYTF

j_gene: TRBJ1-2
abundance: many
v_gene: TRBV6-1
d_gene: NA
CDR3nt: TGTGCCAGCAGTCCGGACAGTCAACCCTATGGCTACACCTTC
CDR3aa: CASSPDSQPYGYTF

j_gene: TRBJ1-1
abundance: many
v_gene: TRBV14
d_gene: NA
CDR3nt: TGTGCCAGCAGCCAAGATAAGGAAGCTTTCTTT
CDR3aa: CASSQDKEAFF

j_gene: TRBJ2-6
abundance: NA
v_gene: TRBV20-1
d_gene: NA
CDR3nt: TGCAGTGCGGGTCGGGACTCTGGGGCCAACGTCCTGACTTTC
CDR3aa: CSAGRDSGANVLTF

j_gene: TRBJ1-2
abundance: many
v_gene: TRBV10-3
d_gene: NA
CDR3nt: TGTGCCATCAGTGAGGGGACTTCGTATGGCTACACCTTC
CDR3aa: CAISEGTSYGYTF

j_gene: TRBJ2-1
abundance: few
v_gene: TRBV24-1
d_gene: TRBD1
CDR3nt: TGTGCCACCAGTGAGATGGGAGCGGGGACAGGGGTTGTCGATGAGCAGTTCTTC
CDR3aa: CATSEMGAGTGVVDEQFF

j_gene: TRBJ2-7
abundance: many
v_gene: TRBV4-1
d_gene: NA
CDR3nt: TGCGCCAGCAGCCACCTGGACGGCTCCTACGAGCAGTACTTC
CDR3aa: CASSHLDGSYEQYF

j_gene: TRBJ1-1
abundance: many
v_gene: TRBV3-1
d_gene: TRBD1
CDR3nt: TGTGCCAGCAGCCTCACCGACAGGGCGACTGAAGCTTTCTTT
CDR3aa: CASSLTDRATEAFF

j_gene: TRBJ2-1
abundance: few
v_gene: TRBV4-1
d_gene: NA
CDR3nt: TGCGCCAGCAGCCCCCCGAGGGTGGGGGGGGGCATCAATGAGCAGTTCTTC
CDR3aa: CASSPPRVGGGINEQFF

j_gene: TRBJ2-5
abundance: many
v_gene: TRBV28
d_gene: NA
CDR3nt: TGTGCCAGCAGTTCCCCCGGGACTGGGCAGGTAACCCAGTACTTC
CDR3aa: CASSSPGTGQVTQYF

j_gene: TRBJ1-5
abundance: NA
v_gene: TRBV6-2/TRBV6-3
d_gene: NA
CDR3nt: TGTGCCAGCAGTTGCTCGACCGGGGACCGCAATCAGCCCCAGCATTTT
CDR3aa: CASSCSTGDRNQPQHF

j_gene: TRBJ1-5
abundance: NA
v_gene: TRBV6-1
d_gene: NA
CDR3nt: TGTGCCAGCAGTTCTCTCTCGACCGGTCAGGGGAGCAATCAGCCCCAGCATTTT
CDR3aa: CASSSLSTGQGSNQPQHF

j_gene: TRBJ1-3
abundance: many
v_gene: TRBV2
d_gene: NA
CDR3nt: TGTGCCAGCAGTGAACTGGAGAACACCATATATTTT
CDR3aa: CASSELENTIYF

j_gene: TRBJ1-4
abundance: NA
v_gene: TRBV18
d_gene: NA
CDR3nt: TGTGCCAGATCCCCACGGTCAACAACTAATGAAAAACTGTTTTTT
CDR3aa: CARSPRSTTNEKLFF

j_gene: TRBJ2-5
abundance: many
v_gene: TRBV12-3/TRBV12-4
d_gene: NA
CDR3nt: TGTGCCAGCAGTTTCGGGGTAGCGGAGACCCAGTACTTC
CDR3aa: CASSFGVAETQYF

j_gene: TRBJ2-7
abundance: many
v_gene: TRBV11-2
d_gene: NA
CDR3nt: TGTGCCAGCAGCTTAAGGACTCACTACGAGCAGTACTTC
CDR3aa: CASSLRTHYEQYF

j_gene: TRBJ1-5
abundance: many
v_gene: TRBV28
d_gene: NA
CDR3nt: TGTGCCAGCAGTTTGGGTGGGGCCCCGGGGCCCCAGCATTTT
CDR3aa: CASSLGGAPGPQHF

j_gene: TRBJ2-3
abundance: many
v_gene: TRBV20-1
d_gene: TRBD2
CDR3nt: TGCAGTGCTCCCTCTAGCGGGGGAGCCACAGATACGCAGTATTTT
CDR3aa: CSAPSSGGATDTQYF

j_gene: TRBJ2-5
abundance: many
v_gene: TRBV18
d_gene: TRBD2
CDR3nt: TGTGCCAGCTCACCCAGCGGGGCGGGGGAGACCCAGTACTTC
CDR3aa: CASSPSGAGETQYF

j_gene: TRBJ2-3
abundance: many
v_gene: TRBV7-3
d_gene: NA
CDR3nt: TGTGCCAGCAGCTTAACAGTTTCCGATACGCAGTATTTT
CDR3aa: CASSLTVSDTQYF

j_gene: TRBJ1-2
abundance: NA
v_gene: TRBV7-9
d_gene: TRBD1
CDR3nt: TGTGCCAGCAGCTTAAAGGGACAGGACCCGATATTCTATGGCTACACCTTC
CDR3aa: CASSLKGQDPIFYGYTF

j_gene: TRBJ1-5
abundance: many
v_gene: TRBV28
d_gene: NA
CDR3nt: TGTGCCAGCAGTAGCCACGAATCGCGAGCGGGACAGCCCCAGCATTTT
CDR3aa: CASSSHESRAGQPQHF

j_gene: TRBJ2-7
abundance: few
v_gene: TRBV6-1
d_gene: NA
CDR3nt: TGTGCCAGCAGGCCAGACGGACCCTCCTACGAGCAGTACTTC
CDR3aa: CASRPDGPSYEQYF

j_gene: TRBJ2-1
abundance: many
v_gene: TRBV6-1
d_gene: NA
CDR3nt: TGTGCCAGCAGTACGAGTACCTCCTACAATGAGCAGTTCTTC
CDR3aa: CASSTSTSYNEQFF

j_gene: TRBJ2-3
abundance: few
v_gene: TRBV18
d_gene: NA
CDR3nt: TGTGCCAGCTCACCATCTAATAGGGGAGGCACAGATACGCAGTATTTT
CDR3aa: CASSPSNRGGTDTQYF

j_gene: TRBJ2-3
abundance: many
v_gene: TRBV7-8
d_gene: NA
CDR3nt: TGTGCCAGCAGCTTAGGAGTGAGGGGCCGATTCACAGATACGCAGTATTTT
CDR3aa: CASSLGVRGRFTDTQYF

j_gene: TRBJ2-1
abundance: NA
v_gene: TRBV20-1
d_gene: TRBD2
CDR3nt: TGCAGTGCTAGGGTAGGACTAGCGGGCGGAAATGAGCAGTTCTTC
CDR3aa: CSARVGLAGGNEQFF

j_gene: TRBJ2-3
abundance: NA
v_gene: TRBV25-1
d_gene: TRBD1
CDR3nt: TGTGCCAGCAGAGCTCGCGGACAGGGAGCTAAGTATTTT
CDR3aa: CASRARGQGAKYF

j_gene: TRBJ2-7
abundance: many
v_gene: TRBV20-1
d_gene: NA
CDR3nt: TGCAGTGCTAGAGATCACTCAGGGCCCACCTACGAGCAGTACTTC
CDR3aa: CSARDHSGPTYEQYF

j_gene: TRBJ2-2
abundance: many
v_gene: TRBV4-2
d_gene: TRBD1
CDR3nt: TGTGCCAGCAGCCAGGGAGGACAGGGGGCGAGGTACACCGGGGAGCTGTTTTTT
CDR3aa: CASSQGGQGARYTGELFF

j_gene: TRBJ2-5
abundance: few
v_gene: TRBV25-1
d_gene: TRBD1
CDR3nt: TGTGCCAGCAGTGACGTTGGACAGGGGGCGGAGACCCAGTACTTC
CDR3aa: CASSDVGQGAETQYF

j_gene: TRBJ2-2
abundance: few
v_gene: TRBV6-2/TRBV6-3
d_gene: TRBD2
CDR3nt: TGTGCCAGCAGTCCCCGGTGGGAGGGTGGGAGCACCGGGGAGCTGTTTTTT
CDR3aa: CASSPRWEGGSTGELFF

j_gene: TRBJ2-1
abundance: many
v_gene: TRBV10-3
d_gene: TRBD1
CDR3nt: TGTGCCATCAGTGAAGAAGACAGGGGCCCCTACAATGAGCAGTTCTTC
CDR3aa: CAISEEDRGPYNEQFF